This T cell receptor (beta chain) stems from a study of T cells expressing NK-cell markers. Overall study context: Researchers got TCR beta repertoires out of sorted CD3+CD56+NKG2C+, CD3+CD56+NKG2C- and CD3+CD56-NKG2C+ T cells.

Germline CDR1 reads SGDLS; CDR2 reads YYNGEE. The CDR3 runs to 16 residues. TCRdb reanalyzed the 5' RACE reads, giving one entry per CDR3 protein sequence and no DNA. This repertoire comprises about 30,000 distinct CDR3 sequences; its ten largest clones make up 60%. The V and J genes are TRBV9 and TRBJ2-3; TCRdb's D gene call, TRBD2, goes unchecked for lack of DNA. The sequence was obtained from a woman aged 18-70 years in good health. Sequencing was done on a sample of blood T cells: a sorted CD56 or NKG2C T cell subset, CD4+ or CD8+ T cells, or bulk PBMC T cells (not recorded which). CDR3 protein: CASSATGREVTDTQYF.